These 20 T cell receptor beta chains originate from one sample sequenced in a study of T cell responses to AZD1222 COVID-19 vaccine. Clones were read by immunoSEQ multiplex PCR, and TCRdb kept only the in-frame ones, dropping some. The sample includes about 120,000 clones, approximately 90% of them seen just once. This sample comprised peripheral blood, obtained 28 days after the second dose of the MenACWY control vaccine. All receptors come from an adult who received the MenACWY meningococcal vaccine as a control.

This chain connects TRBV6-4 to TRBJ1-5, with 11 bases fitting TRBD1. V dropped 0 bases and J dropped 5; count of bases not matched to a gene: 3. The CDR3 has 16 amino acids. Germline V gene data show CDR1 as MRHNA and CDR2 as SNTAGT. The CDR3 region has the DNA TGTGCCAGCAGTGACTCGGACAGGGGGCATGATCAGCCCCAGCATTTT. Encoded protein: CASSDSDRGHDQPQHF.

The CDR3 coding sequence is TGTGCCAGCAGCTTCCTACCGGGGGCGAACACTGAAGCTTTCTTT. It encodes CASSFLPGANTEAFF. This chain connects TRBV5-5 to TRBJ1-1, with D possibly being TRBD1 (6 bases). V lost 2 bases and J 1 base, leaving 12 bases between the germline ends. CDR1 is SGHKS and CDR2 is YYEKEE in the germline V gene (reference sequence). The CDR3 is 15 residues long.

The V and J genes are TRBV12-5 and TRBJ2-1; the match to TRBD1 covers 7 bases. The germline V gene encodes CDR1 LGHNT and CDR2 FRNRAP. V was pared by 3 bases and J by 4 bases, with 6 bases of the junction left unmatched. CDR3 size: 15 residues. CDR3 nucleotide sequence: TGTGCTAGTGGTTTAGGGGACAGTCATTACAATGAGCAGTTCTTC. Translating gives CASGLGDSHYNEQFF.

The chain couples TRBV7-9 to TRBJ2-3; possibly TRBD2 for D (6 bases). CDR1 SEHNR and CDR2 FQNEAQ come from the germline V gene (reference sequence). This CDR3 spans 17 amino acids. Trimming stripped 4 bases from V and 2 bases from J, with 19 bases between. The CDR3 is CASSWPRIADATDTQYF. The CDR3 region has the DNA TGTGCCAGCAGCTGGCCGCGGATAGCGGATGCCACAGATACGCAGTATTTT.

The chain couples TRBV5-1 to TRBJ1-1, with D uncertain. The germline V gene encodes CDR1 SGHRS and CDR2 YFSETQ. This CDR3 contains 12 residues. Trimming cost V 0 bases and J 5 bases, with 5 bases left between them. The CDR3: CASSLEGTEAFF. Here the CDR3 DNA reads TGCGCCAGCAGCTTGGAGGGAACTGAAGCTTTCTTT.

This chain connects TRBV7-2 to TRBJ2-3; D gene unclear. The V gene's germline CDR1 is SGHTA and CDR2 FQGNSA. Deletions cut 0 bases from V and 4 bases from J, with 11 bases between. This CDR3 has 15 amino acids. CDR3 in amino acids: CASSLAQGLPDTQYF. CDR3 DNA: TGTGCCAGCAGCTTAGCACAAGGGTTACCAGATACGCAGTATTTT. The full variable domain, rest sourced from reference TRBV7-2 and TRBJ2-3, is GAGVSQSPSNKVTEKGKDVELRCDPISGHTALYWYRQSLGQGLEFLIYFQGNSAPDKSGLPSDRFSAERTGGSVSTLTIQRTQQEDSAVYLCASSLAQGLPDTQYFGPGTRLTVL.

This clone was recorded only once. The J gene is TRBJ1-1, the V gene TRBV6-4, with a weak D call TRBD1 (5 bases). This CDR3 is 15 amino acids long. V was trimmed by 5 bases and J by 1 base, leaving 14 bases between them. Per the germline V gene, CDR1 is MRHNA and CDR2 is SNTAGT. The CDR3 bases are TGTGCCAGCAGTCGGGACCCAGGTGGGAACACTGAAGCTTTCTTT. Its translation: CASSRDPGGNTEAFF.

In the case of this clone: Other DNA sequences from this sample encode an identical CDR3 as well. The V and J genes are TRBV6-5 and TRBJ2-5; D perhaps matches TRBD1 (7 bases). Germline lookup yields CDR1 MNHEY and CDR2 SVGAGI. The CDR3 is 14 amino acids. V was clipped by 2 bases and J by 4 bases, with 11 bases between them. CDR3 in amino acids: CASSYPGGGETQYF. For the CDR3, the DNA is TGTGCCAGCAGTTACCCAGGGGGAGGAGAGACCCAGTACTTC.

The J gene is TRBJ2-1, the V gene TRBV27; no clear D gene. V was pared by 4 bases and J by 6 bases, with 13 bases between. Looked up from germline, CDR1 is MNHEY and CDR2 is SMNVEV (reference sequence). This CDR3 has 14 amino acids. CDR3 residues: CASSSLLRANEQFF. Here the CDR3 DNA reads TGTGCCAGCAGTTCTCTCCTAAGGGCCAATGAGCAGTTCTTC.

This clone showed up just a few times. J is TRBJ2-1 and V is TRBV4-3; 8 bases match TRBD2. Trimming took 0 bases from V and 1 from J; bases not matched to a gene: 2. This CDR3 comprises 16 residues. The germline V gene encodes CDR1 LGHNA and CDR2 YSLEER. This CDR3 is CASSQDPGGSYNEQFF. CDR3 DNA: TGCGCCAGCAGCCAAGACCCGGGGGGGTCCTACAATGAGCAGTTCTTC.

The V gene is TRBV19, the J gene TRBJ2-4, with D tentatively TRBD1 (6 bases). CDR1 and CDR2 (germline): LNHDA, SQIVND (reference sequence). V was shortened by 3 bases and J by 13 bases, with 19 bases between the two germline ends. The CDR3 contains 14 residues. The DNA of the CDR3 is TGTGCCAGTAGTATTAGTTGGGGACAAAGAGGGCAGTACTTC. Its protein product is CASSISWGQRGQYF.

The rearrangement links TRBV9 to TRBJ2-3; TRBD1 agrees at 10 bases. CDR3 length equals 16 residues. Germline CDR1 is SGDLS and CDR2 is YYNGEE. The trim removed 0 bases at V and 1 base at J, leaving 2 bases unmatched. The CDR3, as DNA: TGTGCCAGCAGCGTAGTAGGGACAGGGGGCACAGATACGCAGTATTTT. Its protein product is CASSVVGTGGTDTQYF.

This chain connects TRBV6-2 or TRBV6-3 to TRBJ2-7; 7 bases fit TRBD1. Germline V lookup: CDR1 MNHEY, CDR2 SVGEGT. V gave up 4 bases and J gave up 0 bases; unmatched junction bases: 3. The CDR3 contains 14 residues. CDR3 sequence (DNA): TGTGCCAGCAGTTTGGGACAGTCCTCCTACGAGCAGTACGTC. This gives the protein CASSLGQSSYEQYV.

The rearrangement joins TRBV5-1 to TRBJ2-7, with 9 bases fitting TRBD1. V lost 3 bases, J lost 7 bases, and 5 bases stayed unmatched. The CDR3 sequence is 13 residues long. Germline-derived CDR1 and CDR2 are SGHRS and YFSETQ. The CDR3 loop is CASSYTGGSEQYF. DNA for the CDR3: TGCGCCAGCAGCTACACAGGGGGCAGTGAGCAGTACTTC. The full variable domain, with the rest looked up from reference TRBV5-1 and TRBJ2-7, is KAGVTQTPRYLIKTRGQQVTLSCSPISGHRSVSWYQQTPGQGLQFLFEYFSETQRNKGNFPGRFSGRQFSNSRSEMNVSTLELGDSALYLCASSYTGGSEQYFGPGTRLTVT.

This chain links TRBV5-1 with TRBJ1-2; 8 nucleotides align to TRBD1. Germline CDR1 SGHRS, CDR2 YFSETQ. The CDR3 has 13 amino acids. V lost 4 bases, J lost 8 bases, and 7 bases stayed unmatched. CDR3 protein: CASSLDRARGYTF. The CDR3 region has the DNA TGCGCCAGCAGCCTGGACAGGGCTCGGGGCTACACCTTC. Variable domain in full (rest from reference TRBV5-1 and TRBJ1-2): KAGVTQTPRYLIKTRGQQVTLSCSPISGHRSVSWYQQTPGQGLQFLFEYFSETQRNKGNFPGRFSGRQFSNSRSEMNVSTLELGDSALYLCASSLDRARGYTFGSGTRLTVV.

This clone has more than one count but fewer than ten. The chain couples TRBV19 to TRBJ1-1; 7 nucleotides agree with TRBD1. Germline V lookup: CDR1 LNHDA, CDR2 SQIVND (reference sequence). V gave up 10 bases and J gave up 5 bases; unmatched junction bases: 10. CDR3 size: 13 residues. CDR3 bases: TGTGCCACGCAGGAAGGGGGCCGGACTGAAGCTTTCTTT. Residues: CATQEGGRTEAFF.

The CDR3 coding sequence is TGCGCCAGCAGGCCGAGGACAGATAATTCACCCCTCCACTTT. Its protein product is CASRPRTDNSPLHF. The chain combines TRBV5-1 with TRBJ1-6; tentative D call: TRBD1 (6 bases). The germline V and J ends were trimmed by 5 bases and 5 bases, with 11 bases remaining between them. The CDR3 sequence is 14 residues long. From germline, CDR1 is SGHRS and CDR2 YFSETQ. The whole variable domain, filled in from reference TRBV5-1 and TRBJ1-6, reads KAGVTQTPRYLIKTRGQQVTLSCSPISGHRSVSWYQQTPGQGLQFLFEYFSETQRNKGNFPGRFSGRQFSNSRSEMNVSTLELGDSALYLCASRPRTDNSPLHFGNGTRLTVT.

The chain uses TRBV18 and TRBJ2-7; D gene ambiguous. Trimming shortened V by 3 bases and J by 0 bases, and 6 bases separated the two germline ends. The CDR3 sequence is 13 residues long. In germline, CDR1 is KGHSH, CDR2 LQKENI. CDR3 sequence (DNA): TGTGCCAGCTCACCTCCTATCTCCTACGAGCAGTACTTC. Protein sequence: CASSPPISYEQYF.

The V call is TRBV18, the J call TRBJ1-1; no definite D call. This CDR3 is 16 amino acids long. V was shortened by 2 bases and J by 0 bases, with 13 bases between the two germline ends. From germline, CDR1 is KGHSH and CDR2 LQKENI. The CDR3 sequence is CASSPSTAVVNTEAFF. The DNA for the CDR3 is TGTGCCAGCTCACCATCTACGGCAGTGGTGAACACTGAAGCTTTCTTT.

V usage is TRBV30 and J usage is TRBJ2-1; no definite D call. The CDR3 totals 12 residues. Germline CDR1 and CDR2: GTSNPN and SVGIG (reference sequence). Deletions cut 2 bases from V and 6 bases from J, with 8 bases between. CDR3 in DNA: TGTGCCTGGAGTTTGCGGATCAATGAGCAGTTCTTC. Its protein product is CAWSLRINEQFF.